The source of this T cell receptor beta chain is a study of shared clonotypes between healthy human individuals. The method was immunoSEQ multiplex PCR; TCRdb's version includes in-frame clones alone and lacks a portion of them. The sample lists fewer than 1.8 million clones, approximately 98.5% occurring once. Germline assignment: CDR1 SGHTS and CDR2 YDEGEE. The length of the CDR3 is 13 residues. Trimming stripped 4 bases from V and 3 bases from J, with 10 bases between. Sequenced material: naive CD4+ T cells sorted from blood. The subset was: CD45RA+ positively selected. The origin of this receptor is a man aged 30 to 39 in good health. The rearrangement links TRBV5-8 to TRBJ1-2; D not certain. The CDR3 region has the DNA TGTGCCAGCAGCCGTGGGATCTACTATGGCTACACCTTC. Amino acids: CASSRGIYYGYTF.